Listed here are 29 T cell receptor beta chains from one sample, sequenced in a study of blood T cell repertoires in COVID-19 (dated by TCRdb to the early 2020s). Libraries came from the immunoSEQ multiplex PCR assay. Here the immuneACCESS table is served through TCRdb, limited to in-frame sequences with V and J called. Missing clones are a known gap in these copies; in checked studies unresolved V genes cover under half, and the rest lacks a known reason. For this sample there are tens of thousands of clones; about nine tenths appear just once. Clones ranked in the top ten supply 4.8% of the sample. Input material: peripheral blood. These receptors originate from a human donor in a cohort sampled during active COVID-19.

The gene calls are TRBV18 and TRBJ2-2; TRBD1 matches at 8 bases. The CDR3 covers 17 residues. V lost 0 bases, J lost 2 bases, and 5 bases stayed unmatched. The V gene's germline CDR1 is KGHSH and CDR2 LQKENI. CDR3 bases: TGTGCCAGCTCACCACCGAAGACAGGGGCTAACACCGGGGAGCTGTTTTTT. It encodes CASSPPKTGANTGELFF.

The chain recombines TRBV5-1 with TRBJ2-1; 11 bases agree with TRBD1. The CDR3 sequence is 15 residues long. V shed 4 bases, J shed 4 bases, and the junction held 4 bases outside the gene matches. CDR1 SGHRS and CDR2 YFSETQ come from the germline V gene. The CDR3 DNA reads TGCGCCAGCAGCCCCGGGACAGGGGGATACAATGAGCAGTTCTTC. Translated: CASSPGTGGYNEQFF. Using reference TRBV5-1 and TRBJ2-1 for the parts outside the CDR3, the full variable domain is KAGVTQTPRYLIKTRGQQVTLSCSPISGHRSVSWYQQTPGQGLQFLFEYFSETQRNKGNFPGRFSGRQFSNSRSEMNVSTLELGDSALYLCASSPGTGGYNEQFFGPGTRLTVL.

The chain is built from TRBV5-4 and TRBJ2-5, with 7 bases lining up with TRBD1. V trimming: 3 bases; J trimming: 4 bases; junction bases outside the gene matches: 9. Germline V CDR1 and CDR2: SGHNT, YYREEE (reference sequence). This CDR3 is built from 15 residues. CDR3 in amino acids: CASSSDRAKGETQYF. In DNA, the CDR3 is TGTGCCAGCAGCTCCGACAGGGCGAAGGGAGAGACCCAGTACTTC.

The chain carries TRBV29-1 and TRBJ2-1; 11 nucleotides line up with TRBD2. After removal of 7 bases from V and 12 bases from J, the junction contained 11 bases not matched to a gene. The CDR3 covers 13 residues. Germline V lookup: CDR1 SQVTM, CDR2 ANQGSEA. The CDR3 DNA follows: TGCAGCGGGGGGACTAGCGGTCCTTTGCTGCAGTTCTTC. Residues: CSGGTSGPLLQFF.

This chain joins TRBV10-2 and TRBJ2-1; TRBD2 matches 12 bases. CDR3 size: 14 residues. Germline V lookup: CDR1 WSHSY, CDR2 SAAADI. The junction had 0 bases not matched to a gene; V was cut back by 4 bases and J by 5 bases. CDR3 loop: CASSGLAGDNEQFF. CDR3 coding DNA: TGCGCCAGCAGTGGACTAGCGGGAGACAATGAGCAGTTCTTC.

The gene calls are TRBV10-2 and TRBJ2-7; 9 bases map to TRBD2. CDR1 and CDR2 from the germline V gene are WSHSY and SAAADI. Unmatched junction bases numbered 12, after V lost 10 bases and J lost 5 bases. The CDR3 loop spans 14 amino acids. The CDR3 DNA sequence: TGCGCCATCTTAGTTAGCGGGAGTGTAGACGAGCAGTACTTC. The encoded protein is CAILVSGSVDEQYF.

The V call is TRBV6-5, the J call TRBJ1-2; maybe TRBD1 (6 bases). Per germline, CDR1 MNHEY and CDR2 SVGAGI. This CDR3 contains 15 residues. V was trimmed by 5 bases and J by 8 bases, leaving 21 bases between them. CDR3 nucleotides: TGTGCCAGCAGTCCCCCGGGGGGCAGGACCAGAGGCTACACCTTC. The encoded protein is CASSPPGGRTRGYTF.

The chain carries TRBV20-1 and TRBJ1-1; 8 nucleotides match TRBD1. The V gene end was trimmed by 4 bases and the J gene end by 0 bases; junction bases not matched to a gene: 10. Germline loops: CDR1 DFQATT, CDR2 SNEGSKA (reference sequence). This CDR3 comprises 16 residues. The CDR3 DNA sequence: TGCAGTGCTAATGAACAGGGGGGCCTAATGAACACTGAAGCTTTCTTT. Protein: CSANEQGGLMNTEAFF.

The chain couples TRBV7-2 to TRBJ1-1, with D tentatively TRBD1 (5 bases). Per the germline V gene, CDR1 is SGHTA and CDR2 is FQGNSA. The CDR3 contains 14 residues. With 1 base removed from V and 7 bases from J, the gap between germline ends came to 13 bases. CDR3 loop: CASSLEVQGGEAFF. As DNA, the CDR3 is TGTGCCAGCAGCTTAGAGGTTCAGGGAGGTGAAGCTTTCTTT.

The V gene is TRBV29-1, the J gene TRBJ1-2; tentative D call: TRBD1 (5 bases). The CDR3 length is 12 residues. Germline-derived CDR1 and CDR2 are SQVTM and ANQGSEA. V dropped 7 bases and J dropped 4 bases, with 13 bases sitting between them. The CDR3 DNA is TGCAGCGCATACAGGTTGGGCTATGGCTACACCTTC. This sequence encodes CSAYRLGYGYTF.

DNA for the CDR3: TGTGCCAGCACAAAGGCTAGCGGAAGCTACGAGCAGTACTTC. Encoded protein: CASTKASGSYEQYF. V gene TRBV7-8 combines with J gene TRBJ2-7, with 7 bases lining up with TRBD2. Per germline, CDR1 SGHVS and CDR2 FQNEAQ. This CDR3 is 14 amino acids long. V was pared by 7 bases and J by 3 bases, with 9 bases of the junction left unmatched.

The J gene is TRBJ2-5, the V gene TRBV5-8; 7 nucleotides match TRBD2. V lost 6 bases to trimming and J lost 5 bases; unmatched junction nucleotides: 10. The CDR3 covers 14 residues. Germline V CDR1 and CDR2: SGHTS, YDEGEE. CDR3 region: CASTTGGGYETQYF. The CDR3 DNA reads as TGTGCCAGCACCACTGGGGGGGGTTACGAGACCCAGTACTTC. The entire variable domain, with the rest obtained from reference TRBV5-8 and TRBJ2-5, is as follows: EAGVTQSPTHLIKTRGQQATLRCSPISGHTSVYWYQQALGLGLQFLLWYDEGEERNRGNFPPRFSGRQFPNYSSELNVNALELEDSALYLCASTTGGGYETQYFGPGTRLLVL.

CDR3 amino acids: CASRPAPSDHYEQYF. The CDR3 DNA follows: TGTGCCAGCAGGCCTGCGCCTAGCGATCACTACGAGCAGTACTTC. The V gene is TRBV28, the J gene TRBJ2-7, with D possibly TRBD2 on 6 matching bases. V lost 6 bases and J lost 3, with 18 bases in between. The CDR3 contains 15 residues. The germline gives CDR1 MDHEN, CDR2 SYDVKM.

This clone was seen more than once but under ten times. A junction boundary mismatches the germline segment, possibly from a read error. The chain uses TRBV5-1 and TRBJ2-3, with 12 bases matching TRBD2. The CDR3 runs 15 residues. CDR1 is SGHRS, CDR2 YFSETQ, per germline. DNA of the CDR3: TGCGCCAGCAGCTCACTAGCGGGAGGCACCGATACGCAGTATTTT. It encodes CASSSLAGGTDTQYF. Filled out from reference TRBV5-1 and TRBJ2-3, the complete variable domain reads KAGVTQTPRYLIKTRGQQVTLSCSPISGHRSVSWYQQTPGQGLQFLFEYFSETQRNKGNFPGRFSGRQFSNSRSEMNVSTLELGDSALYLCASSSLAGGTDTQYFGPGTRLTVL.

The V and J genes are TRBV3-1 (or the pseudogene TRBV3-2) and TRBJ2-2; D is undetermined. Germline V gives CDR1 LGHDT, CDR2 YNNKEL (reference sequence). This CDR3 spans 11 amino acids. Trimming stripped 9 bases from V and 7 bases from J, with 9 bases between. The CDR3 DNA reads TGTGCCAGTCAGCGTGGCGGGGAGCTGTTTTTT. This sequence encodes CASQRGGELFF.

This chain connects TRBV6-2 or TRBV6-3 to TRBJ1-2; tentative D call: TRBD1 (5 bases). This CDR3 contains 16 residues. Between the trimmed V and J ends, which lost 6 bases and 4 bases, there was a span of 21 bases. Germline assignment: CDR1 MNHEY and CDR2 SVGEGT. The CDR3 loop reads CASSEGVGPRVYGYTF. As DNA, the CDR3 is TGTGCCAGCAGCGAAGGGGTGGGCCCGAGAGTCTATGGCTACACCTTC.

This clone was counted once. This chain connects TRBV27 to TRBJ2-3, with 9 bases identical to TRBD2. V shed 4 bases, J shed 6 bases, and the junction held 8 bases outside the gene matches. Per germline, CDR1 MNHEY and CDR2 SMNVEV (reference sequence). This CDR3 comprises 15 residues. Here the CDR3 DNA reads TGTGCCAGCAGTTGGGTAGCGGGAGTGTCGGATACGCAGTATTTT. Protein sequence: CASSWVAGVSDTQYF.

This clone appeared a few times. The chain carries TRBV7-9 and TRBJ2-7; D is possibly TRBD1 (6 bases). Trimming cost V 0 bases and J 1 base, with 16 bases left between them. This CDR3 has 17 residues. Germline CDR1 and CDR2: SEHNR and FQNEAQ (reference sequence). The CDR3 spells CASSLAGIRDISYEQYF. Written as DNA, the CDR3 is TGTGCCAGCAGCTTAGCTGGAATACGGGACATATCCTACGAGCAGTACTTC.

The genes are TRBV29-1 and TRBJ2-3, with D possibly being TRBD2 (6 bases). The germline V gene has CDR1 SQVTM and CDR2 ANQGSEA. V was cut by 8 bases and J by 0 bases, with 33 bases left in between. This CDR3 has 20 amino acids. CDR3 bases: TGCAGCTCCTGGGGGGACCTCACTAATGGATCTACGCCCAGCACAGATACGCAGTATTTT. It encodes CSSWGDLTNGSTPSTDTQYF.

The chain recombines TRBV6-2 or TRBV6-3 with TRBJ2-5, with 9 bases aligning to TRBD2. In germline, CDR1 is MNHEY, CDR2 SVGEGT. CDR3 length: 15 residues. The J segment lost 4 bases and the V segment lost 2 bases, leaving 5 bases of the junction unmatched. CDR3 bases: TGTGCCAGCAGTTACGGGACTAGCCCTAGAGAGACCCAGTACTTC. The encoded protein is CASSYGTSPRETQYF.

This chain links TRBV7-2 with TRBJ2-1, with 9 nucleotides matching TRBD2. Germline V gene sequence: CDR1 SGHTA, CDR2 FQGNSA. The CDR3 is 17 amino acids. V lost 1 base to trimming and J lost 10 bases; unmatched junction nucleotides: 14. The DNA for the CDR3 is TGTGCCAGCAGCTTAGGCGGTAGCGGGAGATTCAACAGGGAGCAGTTCTTC. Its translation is CASSLGGSGRFNREQFF.

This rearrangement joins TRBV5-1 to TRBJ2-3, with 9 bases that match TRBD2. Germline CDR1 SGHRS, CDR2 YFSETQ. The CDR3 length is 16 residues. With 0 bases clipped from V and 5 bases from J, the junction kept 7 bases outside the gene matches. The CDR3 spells CASSLEPSGKGDTQYF. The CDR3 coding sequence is TGCGCCAGCAGCTTGGAACCTAGCGGGAAAGGAGATACGCAGTATTTT.

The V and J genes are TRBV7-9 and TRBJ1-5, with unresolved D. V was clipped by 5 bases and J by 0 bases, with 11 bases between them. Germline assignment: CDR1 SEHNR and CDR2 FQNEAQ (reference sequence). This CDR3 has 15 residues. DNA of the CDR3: TGTGCCAGCAGCCCCGGAGCCAATAGCAATCAGCCCCAGCATTTT. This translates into CASSPGANSNQPQHF.

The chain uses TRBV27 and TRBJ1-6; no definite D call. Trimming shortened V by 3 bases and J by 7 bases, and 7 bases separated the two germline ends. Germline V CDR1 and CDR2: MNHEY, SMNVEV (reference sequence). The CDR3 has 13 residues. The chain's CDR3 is CASSFSGNSPLHF. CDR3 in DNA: TGTGCCAGCAGTTTCTCCGGGAATTCACCCCTCCACTTT.

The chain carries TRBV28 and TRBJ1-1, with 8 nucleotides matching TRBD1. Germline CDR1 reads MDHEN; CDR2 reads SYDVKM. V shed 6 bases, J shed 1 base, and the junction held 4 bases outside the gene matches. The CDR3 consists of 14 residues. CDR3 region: CASRVRGQNTEAFF. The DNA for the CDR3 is TGTGCCAGCAGGGTCAGGGGGCAGAACACTGAAGCTTTCTTT.

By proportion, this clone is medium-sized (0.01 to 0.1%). CDR3 nucleotides: TGCAGCGTGAGGCGGTCAGGGGGTTATGGCTACACCTTC. Translated, it gives CSVRRSGGYGYTF. The chain has TRBV29-1 and TRBJ1-2, with TRBD1 identical over 7 bases. CDR1 and CDR2 (germline): SQVTM, ANQGSEA. V trimming: 6 bases; J trimming: 5 bases; junction bases outside the gene matches: 9. This CDR3 has 13 amino acids.

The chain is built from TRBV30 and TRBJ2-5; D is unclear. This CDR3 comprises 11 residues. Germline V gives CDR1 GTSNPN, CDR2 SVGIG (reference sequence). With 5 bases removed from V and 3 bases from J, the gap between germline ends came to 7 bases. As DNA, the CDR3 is TGTGCCTGGGGCGGTGAAGAGACCCAGTACTTC. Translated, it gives CAWGGEETQYF.

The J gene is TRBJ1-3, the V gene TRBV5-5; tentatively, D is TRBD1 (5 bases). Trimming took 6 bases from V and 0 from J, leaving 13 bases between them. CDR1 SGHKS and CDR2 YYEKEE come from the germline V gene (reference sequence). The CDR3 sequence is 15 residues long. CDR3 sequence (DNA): TGTGCCAGCACCCGGGTCCAGGGCTCTGGAAACACCATATATTTT. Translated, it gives CASTRVQGSGNTIYF.

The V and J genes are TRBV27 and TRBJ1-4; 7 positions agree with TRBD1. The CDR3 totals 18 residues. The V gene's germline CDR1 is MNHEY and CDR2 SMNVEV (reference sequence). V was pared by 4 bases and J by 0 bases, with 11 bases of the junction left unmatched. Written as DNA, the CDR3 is TGTGCCAGCAGTTCACTCCGAAGGGGGCTTGCAACTAATGAAAAACTGTTTTTT. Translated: CASSSLRRGLATNEKLFF. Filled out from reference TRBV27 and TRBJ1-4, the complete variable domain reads EAQVTQNPRYLITVTGKKLTVTCSQNMNHEYMSWYRQDPGLGLRQIYYSMNVEVTDKGDVPEGYKVSRKEKRNFPLILESPSPNQTSLYFCASSSLRRGLATNEKLFFGSGTQLSVL.